These 5 T cell receptor beta chains were sequenced from one sample in a study of cytomegalovirus exposure and HLA in healthy donors. The PCR contained 60 Vbeta and 13 Jbeta primers. Using immunoSEQ multiplex PCR, the repertoire was profiled, and TCRdb retains in-frame clones only, with some absent. This sample has 150,000 to 200,000 clones, with roughly 80% found just once. The sample consisted of PBMCs. These receptor sequences come from a woman aged 35 to 49 in good health and CMV-seropositive.

The genes are TRBV19 and TRBJ1-5; possible D gene TRBD1, 6 bases. This CDR3 is built from 15 residues. V lost 7 bases and J 2 bases, leaving 15 bases between the germline ends. Germline lookup yields CDR1 LNHDA and CDR2 SQIVND (reference sequence). The CDR3 loop reads CASNSGGAGNQPQHF. Here the CDR3 DNA reads TGTGCCAGTAATTCTGGGGGGGCTGGCAATCAGCCCCAGCATTTT.

Points on this clone: The junction and the germline gene differ at one end; a read error may be behind it. This chain links TRBV7-9 with TRBJ1-1; TRBD1 might be the D (5 bases). This CDR3 has 13 amino acids. Germline-derived CDR1 and CDR2 are SEHNR and FQNEAQ (reference sequence). CDR3 sequence reads: CSSVEKGYTEAFF. DNA of the CDR3: TGTTCCAGCGTCGAGAAGGGGTACACTGAAGCTTTCTTT.

The chain carries TRBV7-9 and TRBJ2-7; 7 bases fit TRBD2. Germline V gives CDR1 SEHNR, CDR2 FQNEAQ (reference sequence). The CDR3 runs 15 residues. J gave up 3 bases and V 5 bases, and 10 bases lay outside the gene matches. The CDR3 reads CASSDPGREGYEQYF. CDR3 DNA: TGTGCCAGCAGCGACCCTGGGAGGGAAGGCTACGAGCAGTACTTC.

The gene calls are TRBV6-1 and TRBJ2-5, with 7 bases lining up with TRBD2. The length of the CDR3 is 13 residues. Germline V gives CDR1 MNHNS, CDR2 SASEGT. The J segment lost 5 bases and the V segment lost 8 bases, leaving 8 bases of the junction unmatched. This CDR3 reads CASGRDRGETQYF. The CDR3 DNA is TGTGCCAGCGGGAGGGACCGGGGGGAGACCCAGTACTTC.

V usage is TRBV7-9 and J usage is TRBJ2-2, with 10 nucleotides matching TRBD2. CDR1 and CDR2 (germline): SEHNR, FQNEAQ (reference sequence). The CDR3 runs 14 residues. V lost 7 bases to trimming and J lost 6 bases; unmatched junction nucleotides: 5. DNA for the CDR3: TGTGCCAGCACCCCTGGACTAGCGGCCGGGGAGCTGTTTTTT. This sequence encodes CASTPGLAAGELFF.